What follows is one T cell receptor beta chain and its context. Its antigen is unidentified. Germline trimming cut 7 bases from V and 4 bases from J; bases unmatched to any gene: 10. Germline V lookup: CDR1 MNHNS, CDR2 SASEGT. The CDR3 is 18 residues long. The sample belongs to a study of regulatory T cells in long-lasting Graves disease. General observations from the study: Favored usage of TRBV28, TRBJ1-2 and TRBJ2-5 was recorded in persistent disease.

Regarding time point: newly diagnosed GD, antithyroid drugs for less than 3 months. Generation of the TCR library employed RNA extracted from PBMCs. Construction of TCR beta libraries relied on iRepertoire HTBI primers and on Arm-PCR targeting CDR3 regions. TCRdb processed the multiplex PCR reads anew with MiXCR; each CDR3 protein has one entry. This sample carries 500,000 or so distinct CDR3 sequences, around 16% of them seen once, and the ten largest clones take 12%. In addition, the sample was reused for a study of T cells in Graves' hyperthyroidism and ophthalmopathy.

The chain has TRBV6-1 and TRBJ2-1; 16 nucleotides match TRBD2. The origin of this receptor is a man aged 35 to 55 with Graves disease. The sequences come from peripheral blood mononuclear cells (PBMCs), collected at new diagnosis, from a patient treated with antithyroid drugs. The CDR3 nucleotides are TGTGCCAGCACTCCAGGGACTAGCGGGAGGGCCGGATACAATGAGCAGTTCTTC. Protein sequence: CASTPGTSGRAGYNEQFF.